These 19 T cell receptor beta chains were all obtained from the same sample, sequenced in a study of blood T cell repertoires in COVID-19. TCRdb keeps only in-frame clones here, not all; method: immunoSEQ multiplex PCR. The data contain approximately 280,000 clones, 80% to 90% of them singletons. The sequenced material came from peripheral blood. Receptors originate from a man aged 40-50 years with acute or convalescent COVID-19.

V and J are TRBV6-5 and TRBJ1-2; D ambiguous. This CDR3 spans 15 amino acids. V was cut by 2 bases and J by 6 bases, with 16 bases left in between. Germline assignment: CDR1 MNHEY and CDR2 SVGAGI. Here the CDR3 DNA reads TGTGCCAGCAGTTACCAATGGAGTCCCGCGGATGGCTACACCTTC. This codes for CASSYQWSPADGYTF.

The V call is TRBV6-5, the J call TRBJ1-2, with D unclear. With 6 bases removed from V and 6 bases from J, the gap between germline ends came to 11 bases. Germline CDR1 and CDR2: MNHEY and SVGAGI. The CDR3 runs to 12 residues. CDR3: CASRRHPDGYTF. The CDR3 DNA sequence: TGTGCCAGCAGGAGGCACCCTGATGGCTACACCTTC.

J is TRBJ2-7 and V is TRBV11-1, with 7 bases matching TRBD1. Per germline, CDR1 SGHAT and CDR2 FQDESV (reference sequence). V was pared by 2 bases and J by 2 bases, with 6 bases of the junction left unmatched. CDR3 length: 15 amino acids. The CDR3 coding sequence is TGTGCCAGCAGCTTACAACAGGGGATGACCTACGAGCAGTACTTC. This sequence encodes CASSLQQGMTYEQYF.

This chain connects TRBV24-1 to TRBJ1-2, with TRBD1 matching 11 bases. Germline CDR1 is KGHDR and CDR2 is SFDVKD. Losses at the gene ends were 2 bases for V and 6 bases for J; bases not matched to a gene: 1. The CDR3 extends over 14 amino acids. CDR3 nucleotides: TGTGCCACCAGTGATTCGGGACAGGGGGATGGCTACACCTTC. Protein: CATSDSGQGDGYTF.

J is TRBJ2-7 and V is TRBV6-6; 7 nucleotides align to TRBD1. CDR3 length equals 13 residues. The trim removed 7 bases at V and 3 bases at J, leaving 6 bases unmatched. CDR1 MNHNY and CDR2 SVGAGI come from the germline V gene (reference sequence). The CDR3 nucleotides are TGTGCCAGCACTCCCCAGGGGGTCTACGAGCAGTACTTC. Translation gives CASTPQGVYEQYF.

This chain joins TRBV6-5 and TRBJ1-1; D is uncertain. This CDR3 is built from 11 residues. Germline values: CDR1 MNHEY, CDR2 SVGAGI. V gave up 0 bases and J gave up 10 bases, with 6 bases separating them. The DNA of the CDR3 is TGTGCCAGCAGTTACTCTGGAGGAGCTTTCTTT. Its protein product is CASSYSGGAFF.

The CDR3 nucleotides read TGTGCCAGCAGCCAAGGGAACAGGGGCTATGGCTACACCTTC. Translating it yields CASSQGNRGYGYTF. This sequence joins TRBV3-1 (or the pseudogene TRBV3-2) and TRBJ1-2, with 7 bases aligning to TRBD1. Germline V CDR1 and CDR2: LGHDT, YNNKEL (reference sequence). The CDR3 consists of 14 residues. V shed 1 base and J 4 bases; nucleotides not matched to a gene: 3.

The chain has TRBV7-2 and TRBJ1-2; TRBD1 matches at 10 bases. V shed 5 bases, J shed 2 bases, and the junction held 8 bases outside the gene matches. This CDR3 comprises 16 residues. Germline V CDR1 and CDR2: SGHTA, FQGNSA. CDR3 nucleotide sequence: TGTGCCAGCAGCACAGGGGGGGGACAGGGGAACTATGGCTACACCTTC. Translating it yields CASSTGGGQGNYGYTF.

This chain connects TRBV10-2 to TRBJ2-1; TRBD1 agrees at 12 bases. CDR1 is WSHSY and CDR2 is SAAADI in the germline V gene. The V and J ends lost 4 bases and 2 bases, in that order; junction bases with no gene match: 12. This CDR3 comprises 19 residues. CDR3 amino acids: CASSGAGQGARAAYNEQFF. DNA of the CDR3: TGCGCCAGCAGTGGCGCGGGACAGGGGGCAAGGGCTGCCTACAATGAGCAGTTCTTC.

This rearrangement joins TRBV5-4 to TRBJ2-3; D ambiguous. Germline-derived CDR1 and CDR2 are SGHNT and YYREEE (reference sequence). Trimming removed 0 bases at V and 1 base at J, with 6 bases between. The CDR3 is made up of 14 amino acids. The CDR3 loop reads CASSLDYRTDTQYF. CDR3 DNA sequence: TGTGCCAGCAGCTTGGACTACCGCACAGATACGCAGTATTTT.

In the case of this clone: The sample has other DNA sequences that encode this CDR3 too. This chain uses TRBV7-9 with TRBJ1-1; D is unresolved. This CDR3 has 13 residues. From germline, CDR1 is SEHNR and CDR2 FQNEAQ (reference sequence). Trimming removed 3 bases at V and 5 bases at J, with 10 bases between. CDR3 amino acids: CASSLTGGTEAFF. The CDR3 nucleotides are TGTGCCAGCAGCTTGACGGGAGGGACTGAAGCTTTCTTT.

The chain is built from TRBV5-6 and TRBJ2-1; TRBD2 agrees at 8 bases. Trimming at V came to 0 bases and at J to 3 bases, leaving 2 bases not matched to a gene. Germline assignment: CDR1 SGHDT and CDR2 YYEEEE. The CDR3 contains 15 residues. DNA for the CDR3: TGTGCCAGCAGCTTGGGACTAGCGCTCTACAATGAGCAGTTCTTC. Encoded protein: CASSLGLALYNEQFF.

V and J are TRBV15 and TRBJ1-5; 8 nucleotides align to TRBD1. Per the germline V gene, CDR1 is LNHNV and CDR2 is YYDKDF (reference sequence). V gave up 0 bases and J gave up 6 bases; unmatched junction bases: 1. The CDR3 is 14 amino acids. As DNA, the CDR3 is TGTGCCACCAGCAGAGAGCAGGGGGCTCAGCCCCAGCATTTT. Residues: CATSREQGAQPQHF. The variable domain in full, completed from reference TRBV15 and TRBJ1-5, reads DAMVIQNPRYQVTQFGKPVTLSCSQTLNHNVMYWYQQKSSQAPKLLFHYYDKDFNNEADTPDNFQSRRPNTSFCFLDIRSPGLGDTAMYLCATSREQGAQPQHFGDGTRLSIL.

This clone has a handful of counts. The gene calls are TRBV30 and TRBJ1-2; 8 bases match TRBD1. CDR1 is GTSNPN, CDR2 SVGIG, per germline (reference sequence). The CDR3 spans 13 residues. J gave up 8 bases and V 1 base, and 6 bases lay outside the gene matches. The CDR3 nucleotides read TGTGCCTGGAGTGGGGTGACAGGGGACGGCTACACCTTC. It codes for CAWSGVTGDGYTF.

The CDR3 DNA reads as TGTGCCGGATATCAGGGGGCAGGCGAGCAGTACTTC. Translated: CAGYQGAGEQYF. V gene TRBV2 combines with J gene TRBJ2-7; 8 bases are a match to TRBD1. After removal of 11 bases from V and 6 bases from J, the junction contained 9 bases not matched to a gene. The V gene's germline CDR1 is SNHLY and CDR2 FYNNEI. This CDR3 is 12 amino acids long.

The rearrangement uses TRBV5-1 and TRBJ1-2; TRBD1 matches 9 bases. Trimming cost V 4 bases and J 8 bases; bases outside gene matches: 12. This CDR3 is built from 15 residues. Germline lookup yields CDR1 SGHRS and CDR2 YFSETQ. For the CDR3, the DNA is TGCGCCAGCAGCCCGAAAACAGGGGGCGCCGAGGGCTACACCTTC. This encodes CASSPKTGGAEGYTF. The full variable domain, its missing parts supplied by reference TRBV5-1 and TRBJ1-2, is KAGVTQTPRYLIKTRGQQVTLSCSPISGHRSVSWYQQTPGQGLQFLFEYFSETQRNKGNFPGRFSGRQFSNSRSEMNVSTLELGDSALYLCASSPKTGGAEGYTFGSGTRLTVV.

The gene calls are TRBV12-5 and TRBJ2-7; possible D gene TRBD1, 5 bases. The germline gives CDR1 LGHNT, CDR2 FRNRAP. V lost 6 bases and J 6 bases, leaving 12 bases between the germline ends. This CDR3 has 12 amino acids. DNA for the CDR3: TGTGCTAGTGGCCAGGGTTTTGGCGAGCAGTACTTC. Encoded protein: CASGQGFGEQYF. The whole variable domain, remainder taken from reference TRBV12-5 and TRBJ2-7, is DARVTQTPRHKVTEMGQEVTMRCQPILGHNTVFWYRQTMMQGLELLAYFRNRAPLDDSGMPKDRFSAEMPDATLATLKIQPSEPRDSAVYFCASGQGFGEQYFGPGTRLTVT.

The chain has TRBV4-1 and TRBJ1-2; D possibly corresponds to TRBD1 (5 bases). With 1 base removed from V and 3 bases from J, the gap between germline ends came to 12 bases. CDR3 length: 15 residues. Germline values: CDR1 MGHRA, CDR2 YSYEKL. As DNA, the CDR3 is TGCGCCAGCAGCCAAGTCGTGGGGGGGGACTATGGCTACACCTTC. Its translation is CASSQVVGGDYGYTF.

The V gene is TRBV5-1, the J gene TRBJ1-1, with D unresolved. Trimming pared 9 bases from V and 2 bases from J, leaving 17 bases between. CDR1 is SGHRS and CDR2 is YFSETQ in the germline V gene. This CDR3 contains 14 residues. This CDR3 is CATKLETGNTEAFF. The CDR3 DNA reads TGCGCCACTAAGTTAGAGACGGGAAACACTGAAGCTTTCTTT. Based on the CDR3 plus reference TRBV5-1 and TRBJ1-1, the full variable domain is KAGVTQTPRYLIKTRGQQVTLSCSPISGHRSVSWYQQTPGQGLQFLFEYFSETQRNKGNFPGRFSGRQFSNSRSEMNVSTLELGDSALYLCATKLETGNTEAFFGQGTRLTVV.